The clone carrying this T cell receptor beta chain was seen a single time. This sample was taken from a study of control samples from healthy donors and cancer patients. This table comes from immunoSEQ multiplex PCR, and its TCRdb copy is limited to in-frame clones, with some not included. This table has some 150,000 clones, 96% appearing once. This CDR3 is 15 amino acids long. Trimming removed 8 bases from V and 2 bases from J, with 18 bases in between. From germline, CDR1 is MGHRA and CDR2 YSYEKL. The sample comprised blood. This chain uses TRBV4-1 with TRBJ1-2; no clear D gene. The TCR was taken from a woman younger than 45 in good health. The CDR3 region is CASRSLPATNYGYTF. The CDR3 DNA sequence: TGCGCCAGCCGGTCGTTACCCGCTACGAACTATGGCTACACCTTC.